This T cell receptor beta chain was sequenced for a study of blood T cell repertoires in COVID-19. Overall study: The United States, Italy and Spain provided the acute and convalescent COVID-19 samples. Sources were T cells, B-cell-depleted T cells, or PBMCs; the material itself was cDNA or gDNA.

Original analysis: Reference gene primer amplification yielded estimated nucleated cell counts. Sequencing used immunoSEQ multiplex PCR; TCRdb keeps in-frame clones, though not all of them. That table supplies the V and J calls and clone size; D and trimming were determined from the DNA. The table includes about 30,000 clones, 65% to 70% detected once. The V gene lost 1 base and the J gene lost 0 bases, with 7 bases spanning the gap. Germline CDR1 is LGHDT and CDR2 is YNNKEL (reference sequence). This CDR3 is 15 amino acids long. The chain employs TRBV3-1 (or the pseudogene TRBV3-2) and TRBJ2-1; D remains ambiguous. The clonotype was recovered from a human donor in a cohort sampled during active COVID-19. Sequenced material: peripheral blood. In nucleotides, the CDR3 is TGTGCCAGCAGCCAAGGCCCCAGCTCCTACAATGAGCAGTTCTTC. Its translation: CASSQGPSSYNEQFF.